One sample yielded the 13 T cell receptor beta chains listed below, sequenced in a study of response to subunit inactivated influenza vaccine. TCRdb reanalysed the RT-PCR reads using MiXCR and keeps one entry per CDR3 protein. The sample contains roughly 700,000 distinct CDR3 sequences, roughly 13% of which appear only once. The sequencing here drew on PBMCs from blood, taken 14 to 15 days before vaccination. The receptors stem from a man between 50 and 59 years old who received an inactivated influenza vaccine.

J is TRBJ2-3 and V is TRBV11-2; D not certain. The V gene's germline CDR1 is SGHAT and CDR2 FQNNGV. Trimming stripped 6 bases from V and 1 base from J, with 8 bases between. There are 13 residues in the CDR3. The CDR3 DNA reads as TGTGCCAGCAGATTGGACGGCACAGATACGCAGTATTTT. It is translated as CASRLDGTDTQYF.

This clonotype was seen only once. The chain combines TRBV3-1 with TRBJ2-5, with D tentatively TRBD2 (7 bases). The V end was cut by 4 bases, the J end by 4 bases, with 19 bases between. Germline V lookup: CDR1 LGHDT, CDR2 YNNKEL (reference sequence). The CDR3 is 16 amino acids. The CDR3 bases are TGTGCCAGCAGCCCAGTTACAGGGAGGGGACGAGAGACCCAGTACTTC. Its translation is CASSPVTGRGRETQYF.

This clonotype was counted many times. The CDR3 DNA sequence: TGCGCCAGCAGCTTGTCAGGGTTTACCTACAATGAGCAGTTCTTC. Its protein product is CASSLSGFTYNEQFF. The rearrangement links TRBV5-1 to TRBJ2-1, with TRBD1 as a possible D gene (5 bases). V shed 1 base and J shed 2 bases, with 10 bases lying between them. CDR3 length: 15 amino acids. The V gene's germline CDR1 is SGHRS and CDR2 YFSETQ.

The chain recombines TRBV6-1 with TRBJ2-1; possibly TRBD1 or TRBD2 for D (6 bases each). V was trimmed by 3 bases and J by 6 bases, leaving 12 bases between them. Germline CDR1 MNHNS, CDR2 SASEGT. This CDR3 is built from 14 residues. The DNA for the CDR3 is TGTGCCAGCAGTGAGGTAGGAGGGGGCAATGAGCAGTTCTTC. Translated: CASSEVGGGNEQFF.

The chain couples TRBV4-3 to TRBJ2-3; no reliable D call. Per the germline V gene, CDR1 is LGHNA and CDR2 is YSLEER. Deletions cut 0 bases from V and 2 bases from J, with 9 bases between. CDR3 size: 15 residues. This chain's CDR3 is CASSQEPQNTDTQYF. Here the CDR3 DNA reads TGCGCCAGCAGCCAAGAACCTCAAAACACAGATACGCAGTATTTT.

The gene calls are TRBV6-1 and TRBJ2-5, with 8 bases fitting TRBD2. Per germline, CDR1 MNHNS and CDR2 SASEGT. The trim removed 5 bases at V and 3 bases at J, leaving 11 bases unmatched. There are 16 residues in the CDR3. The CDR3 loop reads CASSQLAEGPEETQYF. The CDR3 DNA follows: TGTGCCAGCAGTCAACTAGCGGAGGGCCCCGAAGAGACCCAGTACTTC.

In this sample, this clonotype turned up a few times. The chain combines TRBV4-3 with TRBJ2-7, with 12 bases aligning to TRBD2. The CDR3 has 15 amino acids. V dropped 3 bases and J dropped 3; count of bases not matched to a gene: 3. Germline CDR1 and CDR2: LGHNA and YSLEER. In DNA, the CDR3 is TGCGCCAGCAGCCAGCTAGCGGGGGGGGGCTACGAGCAGTACTTC. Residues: CASSQLAGGGYEQYF.

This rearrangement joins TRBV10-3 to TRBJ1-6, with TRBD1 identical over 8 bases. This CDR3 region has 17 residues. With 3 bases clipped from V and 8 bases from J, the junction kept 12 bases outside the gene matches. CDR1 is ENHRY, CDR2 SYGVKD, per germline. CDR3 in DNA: TGTGCCATCAGTGAAACGGACAGGGCTCTTCGTGATTCACCCCTCCACTTT. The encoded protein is CAISETDRALRDSPLHF.

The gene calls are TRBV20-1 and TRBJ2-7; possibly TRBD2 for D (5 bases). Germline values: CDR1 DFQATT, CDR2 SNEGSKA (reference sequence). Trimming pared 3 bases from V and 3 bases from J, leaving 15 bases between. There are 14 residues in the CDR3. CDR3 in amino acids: CSASGVVAGYEQYF. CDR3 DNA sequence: TGCAGTGCTAGTGGGGTCGTGGCGGGCTACGAGCAGTACTTC.

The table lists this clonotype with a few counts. The CDR3 region has the DNA TGTGCCAGCTCACCAGCCGGGACAGGGTGGTACGAGCAGTACTTC. This translates into CASSPAGTGWYEQYF. The gene calls are TRBV18 and TRBJ2-7, with 9 bases lining up with TRBD1. V shed 2 bases, J shed 4 bases, and the junction held 6 bases outside the gene matches. The CDR3 contains 15 residues. Germline lookup yields CDR1 KGHSH and CDR2 LQKENI.

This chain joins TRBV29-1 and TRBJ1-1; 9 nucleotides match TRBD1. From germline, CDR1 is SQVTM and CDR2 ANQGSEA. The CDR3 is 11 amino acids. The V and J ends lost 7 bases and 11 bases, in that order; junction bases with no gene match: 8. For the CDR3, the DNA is TGCAGCGCCGGGACAGGGCCCCTGGCTTTCTTT. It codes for CSAGTGPLAFF. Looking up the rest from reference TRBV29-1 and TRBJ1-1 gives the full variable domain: SAVISQKPSRDICQRGTSLTIQCQVDSQVTMMFWYRQQPGQSLTLIATANQGSEATYESGFVIDKFPISRPNLTFSTLTVSNMSPEDSSIYLCSAGTGPLAFFGQGTRLTVV.

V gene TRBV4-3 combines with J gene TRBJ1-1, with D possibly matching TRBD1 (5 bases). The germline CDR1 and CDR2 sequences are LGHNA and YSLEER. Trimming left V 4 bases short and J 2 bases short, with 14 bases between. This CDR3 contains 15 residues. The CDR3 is CASSLDPDSNTEAFF. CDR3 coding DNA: TGCGCCAGCAGCCTAGACCCAGACAGTAACACTGAAGCTTTCTTT.

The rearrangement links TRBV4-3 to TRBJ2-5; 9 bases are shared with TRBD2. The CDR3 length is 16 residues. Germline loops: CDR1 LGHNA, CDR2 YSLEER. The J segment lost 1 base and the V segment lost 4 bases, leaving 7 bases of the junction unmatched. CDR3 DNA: TGCGCCAGCAGCCGCCTCGGTAGCGGGGGCCAAGAGACCCAGTACTTC. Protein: CASSRLGSGGQETQYF.